These T cell receptor beta chains were read from a single sample in a study of Graves' ophthalmopathy and Graves' hyperthyroidism. TCRdb processed the multiplex PCR reads anew with MiXCR; each CDR3 protein has one entry. The sample comprises 680,000 or so distinct CDR3 sequences, 22% of which are singletons, and approximately 7% rests with the top ten. Sequenced sample: peripheral blood. Receptor source: a woman younger than 30 with stable Graves' hyperthyroidism. Some clones in this sample may be carry-over from other donors' samples. CDR3s include the opening cysteine and the closing phenylalanine or tryptophan. The order of the fields is V gene, clone size, J gene, D gene, CDR3 protein, CDR3 DNA. The D gene is left open where the match is weak. Clone size is stated in some rows and not others, as once, few, many or a class when expanded.

TRBV5-1	many	TRBJ2-5	TRBD2	CASSLGLAGRETQYF	TGTGCCAGCAGCTTAGGACTAGCGGGGAGAGAGACCCAGTACTTC
TRBV6-1	-	TRBJ1-2	-	CASSESAIGGYTF	TGTGCCAGCAGTGAATCTGCCATAGGCGGCTACACCTTC
TRBV6-2/TRBV6-3	many	TRBJ2-5	TRBD2	CASSYFPTSGGAETQYF	TGTGCCAGCAGTTACTTCCCGACTAGCGGGGGGGCCGAGACCCAGTACTTC
TRBV20-1	few	TRBJ2-5	TRBD1	CSAKGQGGQETQYF	TGCAGTGCTAAAGGACAGGGAGGTCAAGAGACCCAGTACTTC
TRBV6-1	many	TRBJ1-2	TRBD1	CASTLTGEGSGYTF	TGTGCCAGCACCCTCACAGGGGAGGGAAGTGGCTACACCTTC
TRBV7-2	many	TRBJ2-7	TRBD2	CASSLASGTTSYEQYF	TGTGCCAGCAGCTTGGCATCCGGGACTACCTCCTACGAGCAGTACTTC
TRBV28	-	TRBJ1-2	TRBD1	CASSNRDRSIYTF	TGTGCCAGCAGTAACAGGGACAGGAGCATCTACACCTTC
TRBV11-2	-	TRBJ2-7	-	CASSLFWRGGWSEQYF	TGTGCCAGCAGCTTGTTTTGGAGGGGGGGTTGGAGCGAGCAGTACTTC
TRBV20-1	few	TRBJ2-6	-	CSAIDRTSGANVLTF	TGCAGTGCTATCGACAGGACCTCTGGGGCCAACGTCCTGACTTTC
TRBV6-1	many	TRBJ1-2	-	CASSRGGSVGYTF	TGTGCCAGCAGTAGGGGCGGCAGCGTTGGCTACACCTTC
TRBV28	few	TRBJ2-7	TRBD1	CASSLYRGTYSYEQYF	TGTGCCAGCAGTTTATACAGGGGGACCTACTCCTACGAGCAGTACTTC
TRBV6-2/TRBV6-3	many	TRBJ1-1	TRBD1	CASSYVIGGASTEAFF	TGTGCCAGCAGTTACGTCATAGGGGGCGCATCCACTGAAGCTTTCTTT
TRBV18	-	TRBJ1-6	-	CASSPPEGGTSPLHF	TGTGCCAGCTCACCACCGGAAGGGGGGACTTCACCCCTCCACTTT
TRBV20-1	many	TRBJ2-5	TRBD1	CSARAGTGQETQYF	TGCAGTGCTAGGGCCGGGACAGGCCAAGAGACCCAGTACTTC
TRBV4-2	-	TRBJ1-2	-	CASSHLSDRTYGYTF	TGTGCCAGCAGCCATCTATCCGACAGAACGTATGGCTACACCTTC
TRBV28	many	TRBJ1-6	-	CASWPEDSPNSPLHF	TGTGCCAGCTGGCCTGAGGACAGCCCGAATTCACCCCTCCACTTT
TRBV14	many	TRBJ2-7	-	CASSQDPGAVAYEQYF	TGTGCCAGCAGCCAAGATCCAGGGGCCGTCGCCTACGAGCAGTACTTC
TRBV7-3	many	TRBJ2-7	-	CASSLQGGTSYEQYF	TGTGCCAGCAGCCTGCAGGGGGGGACCTCCTACGAGCAGTACTTC
TRBV18	-	TRBJ1-6	-	CASSPSSHVGINSPLHF	TGTGCCAGCTCACCATCCTCGCACGTAGGGATTAATTCACCCCTCCACTTT
TRBV30	few	TRBJ1-5	-	CAWSGASVGPQHF	TGTGCCTGGAGTGGAGCAAGTGTGGGGCCCCAGCATTTT
TRBV20-1	many	TRBJ1-1	-	CSAGTGGEAFF	TGCAGTGCGGGAACCGGGGGAGAAGCTTTCTTT
TRBV7-2	many	TRBJ2-5	TRBD1	CASSPDRSETQYF	TGTGCCAGCAGCCCGGACAGGTCAGAGACCCAGTACTTC
TRBV12-3/TRBV12-4	-	TRBJ2-7	-	CASSTLSGATAEQYF	TGTGCCAGCAGCACCCTTTCTGGGGCTACGGCCGAGCAGTACTTC
TRBV7-9	-	TRBJ1-1	-	CTSSLVGRIEAFF	TGTACCAGCAGCTTAGTAGGTCGGATTGAAGCTTTCTTT
TRBV12-5	many	TRBJ1-1	-	CASGPTGPNTEAFF	TGTGCTAGTGGACCTACAGGGCCCAACACTGAAGCTTTCTTT
TRBV15	-	TRBJ1-1	-	CATSRGGGGMTEAFF	TGTGCCACCAGCAGAGGGGGCGGCGGAATGACTGAAGCTTTCTTT
TRBV9	many	TRBJ2-5	-	CASSVGVGQETQYF	TGTGCCAGCAGCGTAGGTGTGGGCCAAGAGACCCAGTACTTC
TRBV6-2/TRBV6-3	-	TRBJ1-6	-	CASRQQLGSPLHF	TGTGCCAGCAGACAACAACTCGGGTCACCCCTCCACTTT
TRBV12-3/TRBV12-4	few	TRBJ1-3	-	CASSPLGSLPGNTIYF	TGTGCCAGCAGTCCCCTCGGGAGCCTTCCTGGAAACACCATATATTTT
TRBV27	-	TRBJ2-7	-	CASSLRLGFYEQYF	TGTGCCAGCAGTTTAAGGCTAGGCTTCTACGAGCAGTACTTC
TRBV6-1	-	TRBJ1-1	TRBD1	CASSRGTGSEAFF	TGTGCCAGCAGTCGGGGGACAGGGAGTGAAGCTTTCTTT
TRBV29-1	-	TRBJ1-3	-	CSVALTSGSGNTIYF	TGCAGCGTTGCCCTGACTAGCGGCTCTGGAAACACCATATATTTT
TRBV29-1	many	TRBJ2-5	-	CSVEGDTGQETQYF	TGCAGCGTTGAAGGCGACACGGGCCAAGAGACCCAGTACTTC
TRBV3-1	-	TRBJ1-3	TRBD1	CASSARDRDSGNTIYF	TGTGCCAGCAGCGCCAGGGACAGGGACTCTGGAAACACCATATATTTT
TRBV11-1	-	TRBJ2-5	TRBD1	CASSWTGVETQYF	TGTGCCAGCAGCTGGACAGGGGTTGAGACCCAGTACTTC
TRBV28	many	TRBJ2-7	-	CASSRNSYEQYF	TGTGCCAGCAGCAGGAACTCCTACGAGCAGTACTTC
TRBV3-1	many	TRBJ2-7	-	CASSQALAGTFSYEQYF	TGTGCCAGCAGCCAAGCGTTAGCTGGTACCTTCTCCTACGAGCAGTACTTC
TRBV6-2/TRBV6-3	few	TRBJ1-1	-	CASSYVPTVGTEAFF	TGTGCCAGCAGTTACGTCCCAACAGTTGGCACTGAAGCTTTCTTT
TRBV12-3/TRBV12-4	many	TRBJ2-7	TRBD1	CASTEQGATHEQYF	TGTGCCAGCACCGAACAGGGGGCGACCCACGAGCAGTACTTC
TRBV28	-	TRBJ2-7	TRBD2	CASSLAGESPYEQYF	TGTGCCAGCAGTTTAGCGGGAGAGTCCCCCTACGAGCAGTACTTC
TRBV6-2/TRBV6-3	many	TRBJ1-5	-	CASSRTSSNQPQHF	TGTGCCAGCAGTAGGACATCGAGCAATCAGCCCCAGCATTTT
TRBV2	many	TRBJ1-2	-	CASSGLAGAGGYTF	TGTGCCAGCAGTGGGTTAGCAGGGGCAGGGGGCTACACCTTC
TRBV2	many	TRBJ1-2	TRBD1	CASQSSGGYGYTF	TGTGCCAGCCAGTCCTCAGGGGGATATGGCTACACCTTC
TRBV28	-	TRBJ1-2	-	CASSLEGRANYGYTF	TGTGCCAGCAGTTTAGAGGGTCGAGCTAACTATGGCTACACCTTC
TRBV4-1	many	TRBJ1-2	TRBD1	CASSQEATGVFYGYTF	TGCGCCAGCAGCCAAGAGGCGACAGGGGTCTTCTATGGCTACACCTTC
TRBV2	many	TRBJ1-1	-	CASSGLRDTEAFF	TGTGCCAGCTCGGGTCTTAGGGACACTGAAGCTTTCTTT
TRBV20-1	-	TRBJ2-7	-	CSANSGHAYEQYF	TGCAGTGCAAATAGCGGTCACGCCTACGAGCAGTACTTC
TRBV28	many	TRBJ2-7	-	CASNRPLTWEQYF	TGTGCCAGCAACAGGCCCTTAACGTGGGAGCAGTACTTC
TRBV19	once	TRBJ2-7	TRBD1	CASSEGGIIQQFYEQYF	TGTGCCAGTAGCGAAGGGGGCATAATCCAACAGTTCTACGAGCAGTACTTC
TRBV11-2	many	TRBJ2-5	-	CASSLGSGALETQYF	TGTGCCAGCAGCTTAGGCTCAGGGGCTCTAGAGACCCAGTACTTC
TRBV7-8	few	TRBJ2-2	TRBD1	CASSPTGTDYTGELFF	TGTGCCAGCAGCCCAACCGGGACAGACTACACCGGGGAGCTGTTTTTT
TRBV6-1	-	TRBJ1-1	-	CASSVMTENTEAFF	TGTGCCAGCAGTGTCATGACGGAGAACACTGAAGCTTTCTTT
TRBV12-3/TRBV12-4	-	TRBJ1-2	-	CASSTRIPGGYTF	TGTGCCAGCAGCACACGTATCCCAGGAGGCTACACCTTC